These 27 T cell receptor beta chains originate from one sample sequenced in a study of early T cells in non-severe SARS-CoV-2 infection. Each CDR3 protein is one row after TCRdb ran MiXCR on the 5' RACE reads. Here the sample spans roughly 51,000 distinct CDR3 sequences, over 7.5% being singletons. Material for sequencing was whole blood. The receptor set was obtained from an adult who was a healthcare worker with PCR-confirmed SARS-CoV-2 infection or an uninfected control (not recorded which).

The CDR3 is CSVPGRVAGELFF. DNA for the CDR3: TGCAGCGTCCCCGGCAGGGTTGCCGGGGAGCTGTTTTTT. This chain links TRBV29-1 with TRBJ2-2, with D tentatively TRBD1 (5 bases). The CDR3 totals 13 residues. V lost 6 bases and J 6 bases, leaving 14 bases between the germline ends. Per the germline V gene, CDR1 is SQVTM and CDR2 is ANQGSEA.

This clonotype showed up many times. This chain joins TRBV5-1 and TRBJ2-5, with no clear D. In germline, CDR1 is SGHRS, CDR2 YFSETQ. The germline V and J ends were trimmed by 3 bases and 1 base, with 19 bases remaining between them. This CDR3 comprises 17 residues. CDR3 in amino acids: CASSWTGPTRIQETQYF. The CDR3 nucleotides are TGCGCCAGCAGCTGGACCGGGCCCACGAGGATCCAAGAGACCCAGTACTTC.

The table lists this clonotype with many counts. The chain carries TRBV7-3 and TRBJ2-1; 10 bases map to TRBD2. CDR3 size: 16 residues. Per the germline V gene, CDR1 is SGHTA and CDR2 is FQGTGA. V dropped 1 base and J dropped 3; count of bases not matched to a gene: 3. The CDR3, as DNA: TGTGCCAGCAGCTTAATGGCTAGCGGGAGCTACAATGAGCAGTTCTTC. It codes for CASSLMASGSYNEQFF.

V and J are TRBV12-3 or TRBV12-4 and TRBJ1-4; D perhaps matches TRBD1 (5 bases). Deletions cut 6 bases from V and 12 bases from J, with 20 bases between. The CDR3 contains 14 residues. Here the CDR3 DNA reads TGTGCCAGCAGCGGGAGGGCCCCCTCGGGGGAACTGTTTTTT. The encoded protein is CASSGRAPSGELFF.

The table lists this clonotype with many counts. The chain has TRBV11-2 and TRBJ2-2, with D possibly matching TRBD1 (5 bases). The ends were cut back, 1 base at V and 0 bases at J, with 9 bases in the middle. This CDR3 has 16 amino acids. CDR1 is SGHAT and CDR2 is FQNNGV in the germline V gene. CDR3 nucleotide sequence: TGTGCCAGCAGCTTAGGGACACTGCCGAACACCGGGGAGCTGTTTTTT. Translation gives CASSLGTLPNTGELFF.

This clonotype was counted ten times or more. This chain connects TRBV3-1 to TRBJ2-7; 7 positions agree with TRBD2. The CDR3 extends over 12 amino acids. CDR1 is LGHDT, CDR2 YNNKEL, per germline (reference sequence). J lost 3 bases, V lost 4 bases, and 0 bases had no gene match. As DNA, the CDR3 is TGTGCCAGCAGCCGGGGGGGCTACGAGCAGTACTTC. Translation gives CASSRGGYEQYF.

This clonotype was observed many times. The chain is built from TRBV29-1 and TRBJ2-7, with D hard to call. The CDR3 is made up of 11 amino acids. The germline V and J ends were trimmed by 5 bases and 2 bases, with 7 bases remaining between them. Germline loops: CDR1 SQVTM, CDR2 ANQGSEA. CDR3 bases: TGCAGCGTTCTGGTTGCCTACGAGCAGTACTTC. It specifies CSVLVAYEQYF.

This clonotype was found many times. The chain uses TRBV28 and TRBJ2-7; 10 positions agree with TRBD2. J lost 8 bases, V lost 6 bases, and 10 bases had no gene match. This CDR3 region has 14 residues. CDR1 and CDR2 from the germline V gene are MDHEN and SYDVKM. CDR3 DNA sequence: TGTGCCAGCAGGAGCAACGCTAGCGGGAGAAAGCAGTACTTC. Residues: CASRSNASGRKQYF.

This clonotype was seen many times. The CDR3 is CASSSRVGLAGQQETQYF. The CDR3 bases are TGTGCCAGCAGCTCCCGTGTGGGACTAGCGGGGCAACAAGAGACCCAGTACTTC. This rearrangement joins TRBV5-6 to TRBJ2-5; TRBD2 matches at 13 bases. Trimming removed 3 bases from V and 2 bases from J; junction bases left unmatched: 10. The CDR3 has 18 amino acids. Germline CDR1 reads SGHDT; CDR2 reads YYEEEE.

This clonotype has only a few counts. The V and J genes are TRBV28 and TRBJ2-3, with unresolved D. CDR1 is MDHEN and CDR2 is SYDVKM in the germline V gene. Trimming cost V 5 bases and J 2 bases, with 5 bases left between them. The CDR3 spans 12 residues. The CDR3 is CASSGFTDTQYF. The CDR3 DNA reads TGTGCCAGCAGTGGGTTCACAGATACGCAGTATTTT.

The genes are TRBV3-1 and TRBJ2-7; 10 positions match TRBD1. Germline V lookup: CDR1 LGHDT, CDR2 YNNKEL (reference sequence). The CDR3 runs to 15 residues. Trimming took 5 bases from V and 9 from J; bases not matched to a gene: 13. The CDR3 DNA follows: TGTGCCAGCAGCTCCGGGACAGGGGATTCTCCGGGGCAGTACTTC. This codes for CASSSGTGDSPGQYF.

This clonotype was counted at least ten times. The V gene is TRBV5-1, the J gene TRBJ1-1; 9 bases are a match to TRBD1. Germline V gives CDR1 SGHRS, CDR2 YFSETQ. There are 15 residues in the CDR3. V shed 0 bases, J shed 8 bases, and the junction held 8 bases outside the gene matches. The CDR3: CASSLVTGGVGEAFF. The CDR3 nucleotides are TGCGCCAGCAGCTTGGTTACAGGGGGCGTCGGGGAAGCTTTCTTT.

This clonotype was observed at least ten times. The CDR3, as DNA: TGCGCCGTATCCCCCGGGACTAGCGGAGGCGATGAGCAGTTCTTC. It yields the protein CAVSPGTSGGDEQFF. The V and J genes are TRBV5-1 and TRBJ2-1, with 11 nucleotides matching TRBD2. The trim removed 10 bases at V and 8 bases at J, leaving 14 bases unmatched. The V gene's germline CDR1 is SGHRS and CDR2 YFSETQ. The CDR3 loop spans 15 amino acids.

V usage is TRBV20-1 and J usage is TRBJ2-7; 8 bases agree with TRBD2. This CDR3 contains 15 residues. V was clipped by 5 bases and J by 5 bases; unmatched bases: 14. The germline gives CDR1 DFQATT, CDR2 SNEGSKA (reference sequence). CDR3 coding DNA: TGCAGTGCTCCTCCCGGGAGCGGGAGCGGGCACGAGCAGTACTTC. Its protein is CSAPPGSGSGHEQYF.

This clonotype has just a few counts. The chain joins TRBV30 to TRBJ1-2, with a tentative D call TRBD1 (5 bases). The germline gives CDR1 GTSNPN, CDR2 SVGIG (reference sequence). The CDR3 covers 12 residues. Trimming pared 5 bases from V and 4 bases from J, leaving 11 bases between. The CDR3 DNA sequence: TGTGCCTGGCTGGGGACTCTCTATGGCTACACCTTC. This codes for CAWLGTLYGYTF.

This clonotype has at least ten counts. This chain links TRBV20-1 with TRBJ2-3; D is ambiguous. This CDR3 has 11 amino acids. Trimming took 6 bases from V and 4 from J, leaving 8 bases between them. Looked up from germline, CDR1 is DFQATT and CDR2 is SNEGSKA (reference sequence). The CDR3: CSAPSPDTQYF. The CDR3 DNA reads TGCAGTGCGCCGAGTCCAGATACGCAGTATTTT.

V usage is TRBV6-5 and J usage is TRBJ2-2, with D hard to call. CDR1 is MNHEY and CDR2 is SVGAGI in the germline V gene. The CDR3 is 16 residues long. Trimming left V 5 bases short and J 1 base short, with 14 bases between. CDR3 coding DNA: TGTGCCAGCAGTACTCCCAGCGCCAGGAACACCGGGGAGCTGTTTTTT. This encodes CASSTPSARNTGELFF.

Many counts were recorded for this clonotype. The CDR3 loop is CATSPGRYGYTF. The CDR3, as DNA: TGTGCCACCAGCCCTGGCCGCTATGGCTACACCTTC. The chain has TRBV15 and TRBJ1-2; D gene ambiguous. Germline V gene sequence: CDR1 LNHNV, CDR2 YYDKDF (reference sequence). The CDR3 length is 12 residues. V gave up 5 bases and J gave up 4 bases, with 8 bases separating them.

This clonotype came up many times. The J gene is TRBJ2-2, the V gene TRBV11-3; D call uncertain. The germline V and J ends were trimmed by 8 bases and 0 bases, with 13 bases remaining between them. The CDR3 is 15 amino acids. Germline loops: CDR1 SGHNT, CDR2 YENEEA. The CDR3 loop reads CASRASRTNTGELFF. The CDR3 region has the DNA TGTGCCAGCCGCGCTTCTAGAACGAACACCGGGGAGCTGTTTTTT.

The V gene is TRBV7-2, the J gene TRBJ1-2; 9 bases match TRBD1. This CDR3 has 15 residues. V trimming: 3 bases; J trimming: 8 bases; junction bases outside the gene matches: 10. The germline gives CDR1 SGHTA, CDR2 FQGNSA. The CDR3: CASSFSLGTGKGYTF. The CDR3 DNA follows: TGTGCCAGCAGCTTCAGTCTGGGGACAGGGAAGGGCTACACCTTC.

Many counts were recorded for this clonotype. The chain employs TRBV12-3 or TRBV12-4 and TRBJ2-7; TRBD2 agrees at 7 bases. There are 15 residues in the CDR3. V shed 6 bases, J shed 3 bases, and the junction held 11 bases outside the gene matches. The CDR3: CASSTRASGFYEQYF. Written as DNA, the CDR3 is TGTGCCAGCAGCACCCGGGCTAGCGGTTTCTACGAGCAGTACTTC.

A few counts support this clonotype. V usage is TRBV4-1 and J usage is TRBJ2-7; 9 nucleotides line up with TRBD1. V gave up 0 bases and J gave up 3 bases; unmatched junction bases: 6. Germline CDR1 is MGHRA and CDR2 is YSYEKL. The CDR3 sequence is 16 residues long. This CDR3 is CASSQDQTGGLYEQYF. CDR3 sequence (DNA): TGCGCCAGCAGCCAAGATCAAACAGGGGGCCTCTACGAGCAGTACTTC.

This clonotype was counted between two and nine times. The chain uses TRBV5-1 and TRBJ2-3; D remains unclear. Germline loops: CDR1 SGHRS, CDR2 YFSETQ. V was cut by 5 bases and J by 2 bases, with 9 bases left in between. CDR3 length: 13 amino acids. CDR3 region: CASSTVATDTQYF. CDR3 DNA sequence: TGCGCCAGCAGTACGGTCGCCACAGATACGCAGTATTTT.

CDR3 DNA sequence: TGCAGCGTTGCAAGAACAACCCAAGAGACCCAGTACTTC. This codes for CSVARTTQETQYF. The rearrangement uses TRBV29-1 and TRBJ2-5, with D hard to call. The V gene's germline CDR1 is SQVTM and CDR2 ANQGSEA. V was trimmed by 4 bases and J by 1 base, leaving 10 bases between them. This CDR3 spans 13 amino acids.

This rearrangement joins TRBV27 to TRBJ2-1, with 7 bases aligning to TRBD2. This CDR3 spans 14 amino acids. The germline V gene has CDR1 MNHEY and CDR2 SMNVEV (reference sequence). The junction had 10 bases not matched to a gene; V was cut back by 5 bases and J by 9 bases. Here the CDR3 reads CASSAGLVIGEQFF. CDR3 in DNA: TGTGCCAGCAGTGCCGGACTAGTCATCGGTGAGCAGTTCTTC.

This clonotype occurred many times. The chain is built from TRBV20-1 and TRBJ2-5, with a tentative D call TRBD2 (6 bases). Germline V gene sequence: CDR1 DFQATT, CDR2 SNEGSKA (reference sequence). The length of the CDR3 is 17 residues. Trimming left V 0 bases short and J 2 bases short, with 19 bases between. Here the CDR3 DNA reads TGCAGTGCTAGAGATCATGGGGGGAGTCTCCTTCAAGAGACCCAGTACTTC. Translated: CSARDHGGSLLQETQYF.

This clonotype was seen at least ten times. The V gene is TRBV6-5, the J gene TRBJ1-2; D possibly corresponds to TRBD1 (5 bases). V lost 6 bases and J lost 2, with 16 bases in between. The CDR3 contains 15 residues. Germline loops: CDR1 MNHEY, CDR2 SVGAGI. CDR3 loop: CASSHRSRQNYGYTF. The DNA of the CDR3 is TGTGCCAGCAGCCACCGTAGTAGACAGAACTATGGCTACACCTTC.